This entry lists 14 T cell receptor beta chains sequenced from one sample in a study of T cells expressing NK-cell markers. TCRdb reprocessed the 5' RACE reads and reports one entry per CDR3 protein, with no DNA. The sample spans some 460,000 distinct CDR3 sequences; the ten largest clones claim over 1.1%. The sample comprised blood T cells: a sorted CD56 or NKG2C T cell subset, CD4+ or CD8+ T cells, or bulk PBMC T cells (not recorded which). The receptor set was obtained from a woman aged 45 to 65 in good health.

This chain links TRBV7-8 with TRBJ2-7; the TRBD1 assignment by TCRdb is unverifiable without DNA. Per the germline V gene, CDR1 is SGHVS and CDR2 is FQNEAQ. The CDR3 has 14 amino acids. CDR3 in amino acids: CASSLADRVYEQYF.

This sequence joins TRBV20-1 and TRBJ2-5; TCRdb's assignment of TRBD2 cannot be checked, as there is no DNA. The CDR3 loop spans 15 amino acids. Germline V gene lookup returns CDR1 DFQATT and CDR2 SNEGSKA (reference sequence). This CDR3 reads CSASGTSGLQETQYF.

The chain links TRBV11-2 to TRBJ1-4. Germline assignment: CDR1 SGHAT and CDR2 FQNNGV. The CDR3 totals 14 residues. The CDR3 loop is CASSSTRSAEKLFF. The full variable domain, its missing parts supplied by reference TRBV11-2 and TRBJ1-4, is EAGVAQSPRYKIIEKRQSVAFWCNPISGHATLYWYQQILGQGPKLLIQFQNNGVVDDSQLPKDRFSAERLKGVDSTLKIQPAKLEDSAVYLCASSSTRSAEKLFFGSGTQLSVL.

The rearrangement joins TRBV5-1 to TRBJ2-2; TCRdb's assignment of TRBD1 cannot be checked, as there is no DNA. The CDR3 has 15 residues. Germline loops: CDR1 SGHRS, CDR2 YFSETQ. This CDR3 is CASSLYAAQTGELFF. Full variable domain (remainder filled in from reference TRBV5-1 and TRBJ2-2): KAGVTQTPRYLIKTRGQQVTLSCSPISGHRSVSWYQQTPGQGLQFLFEYFSETQRNKGNFPGRFSGRQFSNSRSEMNVSTLELGDSALYLCASSLYAAQTGELFFGEGSRLTVL.

This chain joins TRBV30 and TRBJ2-1; TCRdb proposes TRBD2, but this gene call is untestable without DNA. Looked up from germline, CDR1 is GTSNPN and CDR2 is SVGIG (reference sequence). The CDR3 totals 15 residues. CDR3 amino acids: CACLAGRISYNEQFF.

The V and J genes are TRBV12-3 or TRBV12-4 and TRBJ2-5; the TRBD1 assignment by TCRdb is unverifiable without DNA. There are 14 residues in the CDR3. This chain's CDR3 is CASSDDREGETQYF.

The chain carries TRBV6-5 and TRBJ2-1; the D call of TRBD2 rests on TCRdb alone, since no DNA is present to check it. CDR3 length: 14 residues. Germline loops: CDR1 MNHEY, CDR2 SVGAGI. The CDR3 sequence: CASSLAGGQNEQFF.

V usage is TRBV24-1 and J usage is TRBJ1-2. The germline gives CDR1 KGHDR, CDR2 SFDVKD. The CDR3 is made up of 14 amino acids. The CDR3 reads CATSDERVTRGYTF.

V and J are TRBV7-9 and TRBJ2-3. The CDR3 loop spans 13 amino acids. Germline V gene data show CDR1 as SEHNR and CDR2 as FQNEAQ (reference sequence). CDR3 in amino acids: CACLGSSTDTQYF.

The CDR3 reads CASTRSGTNTGELFF. The chain combines TRBV3-1 with TRBJ2-2; TCRdb lists TRBD2, though no DNA is available to test this call. The length of the CDR3 is 15 residues. Per germline, CDR1 LGHDT and CDR2 YNNKEL (reference sequence).

The chain links TRBV5-1 to TRBJ2-7. The CDR3 spans 13 residues. Germline values: CDR1 SGHRS, CDR2 YFSETQ. The CDR3 protein is CASSPPSSYEQYF.

V usage is TRBV20-1 and J usage is TRBJ2-3; TCRdb proposes TRBD1, but this gene call is untestable without DNA. The germline gives CDR1 DFQATT, CDR2 SNEGSKA (reference sequence). The CDR3 is 14 residues long. CDR3 sequence reads: CSAGGGLGTDTQYF.

The chain joins TRBV7-9 to TRBJ2-7. The length of the CDR3 is 12 residues. Germline V CDR1 and CDR2: SEHNR, FQNEAQ (reference sequence). The CDR3 protein is CASSSSWGEQYF.

J is TRBJ2-1 and V is TRBV3-1; as DNA is missing, the TRBD2 call by TCRdb cannot be tested. The CDR3 spans 19 residues. The germline CDR1 and CDR2 sequences are LGHDT and YNNKEL (reference sequence). The chain's CDR3 is CASSPRPGTSGRSDNEQFF.